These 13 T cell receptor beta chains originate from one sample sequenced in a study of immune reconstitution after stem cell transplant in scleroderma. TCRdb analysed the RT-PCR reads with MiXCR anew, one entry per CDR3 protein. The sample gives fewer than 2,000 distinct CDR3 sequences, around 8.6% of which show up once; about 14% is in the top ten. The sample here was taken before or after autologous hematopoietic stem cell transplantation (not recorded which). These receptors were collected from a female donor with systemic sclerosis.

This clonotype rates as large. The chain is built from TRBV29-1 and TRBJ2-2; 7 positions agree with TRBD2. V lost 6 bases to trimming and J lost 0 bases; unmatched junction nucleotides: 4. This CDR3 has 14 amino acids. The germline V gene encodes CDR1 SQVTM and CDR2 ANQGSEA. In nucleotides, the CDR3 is TGCAGCGTGGGAGCGGGAACGAACACCGGGGAGCTGTTTTTT. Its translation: CSVGAGTNTGELFF.

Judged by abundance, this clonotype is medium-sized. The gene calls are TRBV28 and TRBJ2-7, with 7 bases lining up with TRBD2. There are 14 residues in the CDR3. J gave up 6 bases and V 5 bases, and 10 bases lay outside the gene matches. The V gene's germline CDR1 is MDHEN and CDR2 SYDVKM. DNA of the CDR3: TGTGCCAGCAGTCCCGGAAGCGGGATCGGCGAGCAGTACTTC. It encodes CASSPGSGIGEQYF.

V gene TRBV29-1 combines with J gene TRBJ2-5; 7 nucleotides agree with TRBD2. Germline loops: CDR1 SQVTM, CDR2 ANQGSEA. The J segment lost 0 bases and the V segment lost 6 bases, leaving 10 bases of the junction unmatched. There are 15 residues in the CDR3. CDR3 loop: CSVRESGENQETQYF. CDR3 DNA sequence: TGCAGCGTGAGGGAAAGCGGGGAAAACCAAGAGACCCAGTACTTC.

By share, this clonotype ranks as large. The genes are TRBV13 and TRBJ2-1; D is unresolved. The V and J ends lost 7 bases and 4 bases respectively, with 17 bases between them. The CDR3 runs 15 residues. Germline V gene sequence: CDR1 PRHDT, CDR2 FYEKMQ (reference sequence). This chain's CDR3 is CASTNTWRKYNEQFF. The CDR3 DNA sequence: TGTGCCAGCACCAACACTTGGCGGAAATACAATGAGCAGTTCTTC.

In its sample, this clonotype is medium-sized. CDR3 DNA sequence: TGTGCCAGCAGTTTCGGTAGGAGCGAGCAGTACTTC. Protein product: CASSFGRSEQYF. The V and J genes are TRBV12-3 or TRBV12-4 and TRBJ2-7; unclear D gene. This CDR3 has 12 amino acids. Deletions cut 3 bases from V and 6 bases from J, with 9 bases between.

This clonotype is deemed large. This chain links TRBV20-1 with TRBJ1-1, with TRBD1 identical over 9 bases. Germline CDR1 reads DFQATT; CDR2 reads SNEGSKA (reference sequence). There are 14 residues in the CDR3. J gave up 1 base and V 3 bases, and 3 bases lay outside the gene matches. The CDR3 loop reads CSARRGQGNTEAFF. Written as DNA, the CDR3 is TGCAGTGCTAGGCGGGGACAGGGGAACACTGAAGCTTTCTTT.

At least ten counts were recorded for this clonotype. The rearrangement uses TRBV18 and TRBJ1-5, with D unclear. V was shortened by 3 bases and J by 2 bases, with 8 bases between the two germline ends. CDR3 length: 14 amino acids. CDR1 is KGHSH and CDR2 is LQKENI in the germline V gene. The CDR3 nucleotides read TGTGCCAGCTCACCCGTTCAGGGCAATCAGCCCCAGCATTTT. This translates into CASSPVQGNQPQHF.

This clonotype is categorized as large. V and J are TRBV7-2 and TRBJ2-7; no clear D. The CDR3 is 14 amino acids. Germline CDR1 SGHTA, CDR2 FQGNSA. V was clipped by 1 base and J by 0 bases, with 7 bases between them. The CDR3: CASSLGPSSYEQYF. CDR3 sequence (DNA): TGTGCCAGCAGCTTAGGCCCTTCCTCCTACGAGCAGTACTTC.

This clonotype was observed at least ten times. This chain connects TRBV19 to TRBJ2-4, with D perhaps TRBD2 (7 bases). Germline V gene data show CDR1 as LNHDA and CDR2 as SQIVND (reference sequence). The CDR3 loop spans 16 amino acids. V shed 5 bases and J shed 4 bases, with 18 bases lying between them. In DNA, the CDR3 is TGTGCCAGTAGTCCCCGGACTAGGGGGGCGAAAAACATTCAGTACTTC. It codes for CASSPRTRGAKNIQYF.

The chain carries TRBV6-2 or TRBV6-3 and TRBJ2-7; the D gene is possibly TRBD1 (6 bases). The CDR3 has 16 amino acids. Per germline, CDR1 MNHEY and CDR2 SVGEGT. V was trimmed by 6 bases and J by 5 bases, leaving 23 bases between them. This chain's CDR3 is CASSPLGQGKFHEQYF. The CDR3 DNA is TGTGCCAGCAGCCCCCTCGGGCAGGGGAAATTTCACGAGCAGTACTTC.

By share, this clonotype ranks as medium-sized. CDR3 sequence: CASRTGESQPQHF. CDR3 in DNA: TGTGCCAGCAGGACAGGGGAAAGTCAGCCCCAGCATTTT. The chain links TRBV27 to TRBJ1-5; 8 bases align to TRBD1. Germline values: CDR1 MNHEY, CDR2 SMNVEV (reference sequence). The ends lost 6 bases at V and 6 bases at J; junction bases unmatched: 4. CDR3 length: 13 amino acids.

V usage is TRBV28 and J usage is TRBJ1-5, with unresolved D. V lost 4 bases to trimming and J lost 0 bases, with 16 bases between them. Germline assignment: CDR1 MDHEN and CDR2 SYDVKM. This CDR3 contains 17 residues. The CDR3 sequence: CASSSPGLDPSNQPQHF. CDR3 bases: TGTGCCAGCAGTTCCCCTGGGTTGGATCCTAGCAATCAGCCCCAGCATTTT.

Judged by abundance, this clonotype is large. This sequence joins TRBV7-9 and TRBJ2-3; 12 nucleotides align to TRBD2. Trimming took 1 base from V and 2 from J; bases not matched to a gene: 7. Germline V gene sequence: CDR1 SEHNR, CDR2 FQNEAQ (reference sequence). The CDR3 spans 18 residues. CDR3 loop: CASSLGVRLAGATDTQYF. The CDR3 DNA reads TGTGCCAGCAGCTTAGGGGTAAGACTAGCGGGGGCCACAGATACGCAGTATTTT.